The 10 T cell receptor beta chains below all came from one sample that was sequenced in a study of T cells in Graves' hyperthyroidism and ophthalmopathy. TCR beta CDR3 sequences were amplified from RNA transcripts. With the HTBI primer set, the TCR CDR3 went through a first round of RT-PCR. Each CDR3 protein is one row after TCRdb ran MiXCR on the multiplex PCR reads. The sample holds approximately 480,000 distinct CDR3 sequences, around 21% seen once. The specimen was blood. The receptors shown here come from a young man with Graves' hyperthyroidism.

In its sample, this clonotype was seen many times. The chain is built from TRBV2 and TRBJ2-2, with no clear D. V shed 6 bases and J shed 3 bases, with 11 bases lying between them. The CDR3 totals 14 residues. Germline V gene sequence: CDR1 SNHLY, CDR2 FYNNEI. CDR3 DNA: TGTGCCAGCAGGTCGGACGGTCACACCGGGGAGCTGTTTTTT. It yields the protein CASRSDGHTGELFF.

This clonotype was seen many times. The CDR3 DNA follows: TGTGCCTGGGGGACTGGGGGAGAGACTGAAGCTTTCTTT. Encoded protein: CAWGTGGETEAFF. V is TRBV30 and J is TRBJ1-1, with D possibly TRBD1 on 5 matching bases. The CDR3 is made up of 13 amino acids. Germline CDR1 and CDR2: GTSNPN and SVGIG (reference sequence). V gave up 5 bases and J gave up 5 bases, with 15 bases separating them.

The rearrangement uses TRBV28 and TRBJ1-1; unclear D gene. V gave up 7 bases and J gave up 5 bases, with 20 bases separating them. This CDR3 has 15 amino acids. The germline V gene has CDR1 MDHEN and CDR2 SYDVKM. CDR3 in amino acids: CASTNSPWDLTEAFF. CDR3 coding DNA: TGTGCCAGCACCAATAGTCCCTGGGATTTGACTGAAGCTTTCTTT.

This clonotype was observed a handful of times. V is TRBV6-1 and J is TRBJ1-1; D is unresolved. Germline V CDR1 and CDR2: MNHNS, SASEGT. V was trimmed by 7 bases and J by 1 base, leaving 19 bases between them. The CDR3 spans 16 residues. CDR3 DNA sequence: TGTGCCAGCACTCCGAGGGCGGGAGAAGGGAACACTGAAGCTTTCTTT. Amino acids: CASTPRAGEGNTEAFF.

This clonotype appeared a few times. An end of the junction differs from the germline gene, which may be a read error. The chain has TRBV20-1 and TRBJ2-5; TRBD2 matches at 9 bases. The CDR3 is 13 residues long. Germline CDR1 and CDR2: DFQATT and SNEGSKA (reference sequence). The CDR3 region is CSARLGGGGAQYF. In DNA, the CDR3 is TGCAGCGCTAGGCTCGGCGGGGGGGGGGCCCAGTACTTC.

This chain joins TRBV27 and TRBJ2-1; perhaps TRBD2 as D (6 bases). Germline-derived CDR1 and CDR2 are MNHEY and SMNVEV (reference sequence). The CDR3 is made up of 17 amino acids. V shed 5 bases and J shed 0 bases, with 17 bases lying between them. The CDR3, as DNA: TGTGCCAGCAGTCCCTTGACGGGGGTCCCCTCCTACAATGAGCAGTTCTTC. It encodes CASSPLTGVPSYNEQFF.

As to this clonotype: Lacking the conserved final phenylalanine or tryptophan, this CDR3 likely reflects a read error. The chain carries TRBV7-8 and TRBJ1-5; the D is unclear. The V end was cut by 2 bases, the J end by 4 bases, with 15 bases between. The CDR3 has 16 amino acids. The V gene's germline CDR1 is SGHVS and CDR2 FQNEAQ. CDR3 nucleotides: TGTGCCAGCAGCTTAAATGCCCGGGTACTGAATCAGCCCCAGCATTTG. Translating gives CASSLNARVLNQPQHL.

Many counts were recorded for this clonotype. The V call is TRBV12-3 or TRBV12-4, the J call TRBJ2-5, with 7 bases that match TRBD1. The length of the CDR3 is 14 residues. V trimming: 6 bases; J trimming: 5 bases; junction bases outside the gene matches: 9. The CDR3 protein is CASSGTDRVETQYF. In DNA, the CDR3 is TGTGCCAGCAGCGGGACAGACAGGGTGGAGACCCAGTACTTC.

This clonotype was observed many times. This rearrangement joins TRBV27 to TRBJ1-5; TRBD1 is a possible D gene (5 bases). V shed 5 bases and J shed 7 bases, with 12 bases lying between them. The V gene's germline CDR1 is MNHEY and CDR2 SMNVEV (reference sequence). CDR3 length: 13 residues. The CDR3 sequence is CASSLGTNQPQHF. DNA for the CDR3: TGTGCCAGCAGTCTCGGGACTAACCAGCCCCAGCATTTT.

There are many counts of this clonotype. This sequence joins TRBV2 and TRBJ1-1; the D gene is possibly TRBD1 (5 bases). The V end lost 5 bases, the J end lost 3 bases, and 13 bases lay between the germline ends. Germline-derived CDR1 and CDR2 are SNHLY and FYNNEI. The CDR3 totals 14 residues. Here the CDR3 DNA reads TGTGCCAGCAGTCGACAGTCGAGGGACACTGAAGCTTTCTTT. Its translation: CASSRQSRDTEAFF.